Listed below are T cell receptor beta chains from one sample, sequenced in a study of OX40 agonist ivuxolimab in advanced cancers. Generated by immunoSEQ multiplex PCR, the TCRdb table keeps only in-frame clones and is missing some. Of 60,000 to 75,000 clones in the sample, around 90% were seen once. Sequences were derived from CD4+ or CD8+ T cells sorted from blood, sampled in a trial of the OX40 agonist ivuxolimab. Source of these receptors: an adult with an advanced solid tumor such as melanoma, head and neck, liver or kidney cancer. CDR3s include the opening cysteine and the closing phenylalanine or tryptophan. The D gene is left open where the match is weak. The listing skips clone size in some rows; elsewhere it reads once, few, many or a size class.

V gene,clone size,D gene,J gene,CDR3 protein,CDR3 DNA
TRBV10-3,.,.,TRBJ2-3,CAISDEDTQYF,TGTGCCATCAGTGATGAAGATACGCAGTATTTT
TRBV7-6,.,TRBD2,TRBJ2-3,CASSLATLGGRAVDTQYF,TGTGCCAGCAGCTTAGCCACCCTAGGCGGGAGGGCCGTAGATACGCAGTATTTT
TRBV15,.,.,TRBJ1-1,CATSRARNTEAFF,TGTGCCACCAGCAGAGCCAGGAACACTGAAGCTTTCTTT
TRBV19,few,.,TRBJ1-2,CASSIRGGYTF,TGTGCCAGTAGTATCCGGGGTGGCTACACCTTC
TRBV10-1,.,.,TRBJ2-3,CASSHGGTVKRTDTQYF,TGCGCCAGCAGCCACGGCGGGACAGTGAAACGCACAGATACGCAGTATTTT
TRBV5-1,once,.,TRBJ2-5,CASSLEGIGTQYF,TGCGCCAGCAGCTTGGAAGGGATCGGGACCCAGTACTTC
TRBV19,.,.,TRBJ2-2,CASSPFTGSTGELFF,TGTGCCAGTAGTCCATTTACAGGGAGTACCGGGGAGCTGTTTTTT
TRBV13,.,.,TRBJ1-1,CASSLALLGNTEAFF,TGTGCCAGCAGCTTAGCCCTTTTGGGAAACACTGAAGCTTTCTTT
TRBV28,.,.,TRBJ1-2,CASRPGTDYGYTF,TGTGCCAGCAGGCCAGGGACCGACTATGGCTACACCTTC
TRBV28,.,.,TRBJ2-1,CASTLVGWNEQFF,TGTGCCAGCACCCTAGTTGGTTGGAATGAGCAGTTCTTC
TRBV4-1,.,.,TRBJ2-6,CASTEGEGVYAGANVLTF,TGCGCCAGCACGGAAGGAGAGGGAGTCTATGCTGGGGCCAACGTCCTGACTTTC
TRBV6-5,.,.,TRBJ2-1,CASRKTTHNEQFF,TGTGCCAGCAGAAAGACTACCCACAATGAGCAGTTCTTC
TRBV10-3,.,.,TRBJ1-2,CAISEVSTANYGYTF,TGTGCCATCAGTGAAGTGAGCACCGCTAACTATGGCTACACCTTC
TRBV30,.,.,TRBJ2-7,CAWSVGGGGTYEQYF,TGTGCCTGGAGTGTAGGGGGCGGGGGTACCTACGAGCAGTACTTC
TRBV7-2,.,TRBD1,TRBJ1-2,CASSFDRARDYGYTF,TGTGCCAGCAGCTTCGACAGGGCGCGAGACTATGGCTACACCTTC
TRBV5-4,.,TRBD2,TRBJ2-7,CASSSAGGVSEQYF,TGTGCCAGCAGCTCGGCGGGAGGGGTAAGCGAGCAGTACTTC
TRBV6-1,.,TRBD2,TRBJ2-3,CASSELAGLTDTQYF,TGTGCCAGCAGTGAACTAGCGGGACTCACAGATACGCAGTATTTT
TRBV18,.,.,TRBJ2-2,CASSLNEENTGELFF,TGTGCCAGCTCCCTGAACGAGGAGAACACCGGGGAGCTGTTTTTT
TRBV5-5,.,.,TRBJ1-2,CASSLVVDGYTF,TGTGCCAGCAGCTTGGTCGTAGATGGCTACACCTTC
TRBV11-2,.,.,TRBJ2-1,CASERVSYNEQFF,TGTGCCAGCGAGCGGGTCTCCTACAATGAGCAGTTCTTC
TRBV7-9,.,.,TRBJ1-1,CASSLNGVTEAFF,TGTGCCAGCAGCTTAAATGGGGTCACTGAAGCTTTCTTT
TRBV6-1,.,.,TRBJ2-1,CASSEVGESSNEQFF,TGTGCCAGCAGTGAAGTGGGGGAGTCAAGCAATGAGCAGTTCTTC